These 27 T cell receptor beta chains were sequenced from one sample in a study of cytomegalovirus exposure and HLA in healthy donors. PCR involved 60 Vbeta and 13 Jbeta primers. Clones were read by immunoSEQ multiplex PCR, and TCRdb kept only the in-frame ones, dropping some. The sample shows more than 40,000 clones, more than 45% of them seen only once. Material for sequencing was PBMCs. These receptors came from a man in his 60s in good health and CMV-seronegative.

V and J are TRBV6-1 and TRBJ2-7, with 7 bases identical to TRBD1. Germline CDR1 MNHNS, CDR2 SASEGT. The trim removed 0 bases at V and 8 bases at J, leaving 7 bases unmatched. The CDR3 runs to 14 residues. This CDR3 reads CASSEAATGVKQYF. The DNA of the CDR3 is TGTGCCAGCAGTGAAGCCGCAACAGGGGTGAAGCAGTACTTC.

The chain joins TRBV27 to TRBJ1-1, with D uncertain. Trimming removed 0 bases from V and 9 bases from J, with 14 bases in between. This CDR3 has 14 amino acids. In germline, CDR1 is MNHEY, CDR2 SMNVEV (reference sequence). This CDR3 reads CASSLSLEGRKAFF. The CDR3 region has the DNA TGTGCCAGCAGTTTATCGCTGGAAGGCAGGAAAGCTTTCTTT.

The chain recombines TRBV28 with TRBJ1-1; D ambiguous. Germline V gene data show CDR1 as MDHEN and CDR2 as SYDVKM. The V gene lost 2 bases and the J gene lost 10 bases, with 11 bases spanning the gap. The CDR3 sequence is 12 residues long. CDR3 in amino acids: CASSLPQARAFF. The CDR3 DNA sequence: TGTGCCAGCAGTTTACCCCAGGCGAGAGCTTTCTTT.

This clone was counted only a few times. This chain connects TRBV7-2 to TRBJ2-3, with 9 bases fitting TRBD1. The germline V gene encodes CDR1 SGHTA and CDR2 FQGNSA. The V gene end was trimmed by 0 bases and the J gene end by 3 bases; junction bases not matched to a gene: 1. The CDR3 runs 15 residues. The CDR3 reads CASSLAGQGTDTQYF. The CDR3 bases are TGTGCCAGCAGCTTAGCGGGACAGGGTACAGATACGCAGTATTTT.

This clone was recorded a few times. This chain joins TRBV7-2 and TRBJ1-5; TRBD1 matches at 7 bases. Germline V lookup: CDR1 SGHTA, CDR2 FQGNSA. The CDR3 totals 15 residues. V lost 5 bases, J lost 0 bases, and 4 bases stayed unmatched. The CDR3 sequence: CASSPYRGSNQPQHF. The CDR3 region has the DNA TGTGCCAGCAGCCCCTACAGGGGTAGCAATCAGCCCCAGCATTTT.

V usage is TRBV4-3 and J usage is TRBJ2-1; the match to TRBD2 covers 7 bases. The V and J ends lost 0 bases and 9 bases, in that order; junction bases with no gene match: 11. The CDR3 consists of 16 residues. In germline, CDR1 is LGHNA, CDR2 YSLEER. This chain's CDR3 is CASSQDGRSGNSEQFF. In DNA form, the CDR3 reads TGCGCCAGCAGCCAAGATGGGAGGAGCGGGAATAGTGAGCAGTTCTTC.

This rearrangement joins TRBV7-6 to TRBJ1-1; TRBD1 might be the D (6 bases). Germline lookup yields CDR1 SGHVS and CDR2 FNYEAQ. Trimming removed 5 bases from V and 3 bases from J, with 13 bases in between. This CDR3 spans 14 amino acids. Here the CDR3 DNA reads TGTGCCAGCAGCCTGGGGACAACTTACACTGAAGCTTTCTTT. Translating gives CASSLGTTYTEAFF.

This clone was picked up a small number of times. J is TRBJ2-3 and V is TRBV29-1; 7 bases fit TRBD1. V lost 5 bases and J lost 0; bases outside the gene matches: 2. Germline V CDR1 and CDR2: SQVTM, ANQGSEA. The CDR3 is 13 residues long. CDR3 DNA: TGCAGCGTTAGGACAGGTAGCACAGATACGCAGTATTTT. This sequence encodes CSVRTGSTDTQYF.

The chain links TRBV7-6 to TRBJ2-7; 8 bases line up with TRBD1. The CDR3 spans 14 residues. The V gene end was trimmed by 3 bases and the J gene end by 6 bases; junction bases not matched to a gene: 7. Germline V CDR1 and CDR2: SGHVS, FNYEAQ. CDR3 nucleotides: TGTGCCAGCAGCTTTGGACAGGGACGGCGCGAGCAGTACTTC. It translates to CASSFGQGRREQYF.

The chain is built from TRBV4-2 and TRBJ2-7; a possible D gene is TRBD2 (6 bases). CDR1 LGHNA and CDR2 YNFKEQ come from the germline V gene. V was cut by 0 bases and J by 2 bases, with 17 bases left in between. This CDR3 spans 17 amino acids. The CDR3 protein is CASSQDLYGTYAYEQYF. CDR3 DNA sequence: TGTGCCAGCAGCCAAGACCTTTACGGGACTTACGCCTACGAGCAGTACTTC.

The chain combines TRBV6-4 with TRBJ1-5, with 7 bases lining up with TRBD1. The CDR3 runs to 16 residues. Germline CDR1 reads MRHNA; CDR2 reads SNTAGT. Germline trimming cut 3 bases from V and 6 bases from J; bases unmatched to any gene: 11. CDR3 sequence reads: CASSEHKGALSQPQHF. The CDR3 DNA reads as TGTGCCAGCAGTGAACATAAGGGGGCATTAAGTCAGCCCCAGCATTTT.

This clone was observed a few times. The V gene is TRBV7-9, the J gene TRBJ2-6, with TRBD1 identical over 7 bases. This CDR3 is 17 amino acids long. J gave up 0 bases and V 3 bases, and 5 bases lay outside the gene matches. Germline-derived CDR1 and CDR2 are SEHNR and FQNEAQ (reference sequence). CDR3: CASSFRDRSSGANVLTF. CDR3 sequence (DNA): TGTGCCAGCAGCTTCCGGGACAGATCCTCTGGGGCCAACGTCCTGACTTTC.

The rearrangement uses TRBV15 and TRBJ2-1; 11 nucleotides match TRBD1. Per germline, CDR1 LNHNV and CDR2 YYDKDF (reference sequence). The CDR3 is made up of 16 amino acids. J was trimmed by 5 bases and V by 1 base; bases with no gene match: 4. The chain's CDR3 is CATSRVGQGADNEQFF. CDR3 nucleotide sequence: TGTGCCACCAGCAGAGTCGGACAGGGGGCTGACAATGAGCAGTTCTTC.

This clone was picked up a small number of times. This chain links TRBV5-1 with TRBJ2-5; 9 bases fit TRBD1. This CDR3 comprises 13 residues. V dropped 4 bases and J dropped 7; count of bases not matched to a gene: 5. CDR1 and CDR2 from the germline V gene are SGHRS and YFSETQ. The CDR3 coding sequence is TGCGCCAGCAGCGAGGGACAGGGCGGGACCCAGTACTTC. It is translated as CASSEGQGGTQYF.

V and J are TRBV5-1 and TRBJ1-2; D is perhaps TRBD1 (6 bases). From germline, CDR1 is SGHRS and CDR2 YFSETQ. V was shortened by 4 bases and J by 7 bases, with 17 bases between the two germline ends. The CDR3 extends over 14 amino acids. The CDR3 protein is CASSGTGKEAGYTF. In DNA form, the CDR3 reads TGCGCCAGCAGCGGAACAGGGAAGGAGGCTGGCTACACCTTC.

CDR3 sequence reads: CASSTTGGRQPQHF. CDR3 coding DNA: TGTGCCAGCAGTACTACAGGGGGCCGGCAGCCCCAGCATTTT. V and J are TRBV27 and TRBJ1-5, with 9 bases aligning to TRBD1. Germline V gene sequence: CDR1 MNHEY, CDR2 SMNVEV (reference sequence). J was trimmed by 7 bases and V by 5 bases; bases with no gene match: 6. The CDR3 extends over 14 amino acids.

The V call is TRBV29-1, the J call TRBJ2-1; 8 nucleotides agree with TRBD2. V dropped 3 bases and J dropped 6; count of bases not matched to a gene: 1. This CDR3 contains 12 residues. CDR1 is SQVTM and CDR2 is ANQGSEA in the germline V gene. The CDR3 bases are TGCAGCGTTGACGGGGGGGCCAATGAGCAGTTCTTC. Translating it yields CSVDGGANEQFF.

This chain joins TRBV5-4 and TRBJ1-1, with D possibly TRBD1 on 6 matching bases. The CDR3 runs to 13 residues. Germline-derived CDR1 and CDR2 are SGHNT and YYREEE (reference sequence). Trimming pared 4 bases from V and 1 base from J, leaving 8 bases between. CDR3 in amino acids: CASSRTENTEAFF. In nucleotides, the CDR3 is TGTGCCAGCAGCCGGACAGAGAACACTGAAGCTTTCTTT.

The gene calls are TRBV19 and TRBJ2-1; 7 nucleotides line up with TRBD2. Trimming took 4 bases from V and 3 from J; bases not matched to a gene: 3. Looked up from germline, CDR1 is LNHDA and CDR2 is SQIVND (reference sequence). The CDR3 covers 14 residues. As DNA, the CDR3 is TGTGCCAGTAGTACTCGGGAGGTCTACAATGAGCAGTTCTTC. Translating gives CASSTREVYNEQFF.

The chain couples TRBV5-6 to TRBJ1-5, with no clear D. The CDR3 is 15 residues long. Trimming pared 0 bases from V and 0 bases from J, leaving 7 bases between. In germline, CDR1 is SGHDT, CDR2 YYEEEE. The CDR3 sequence: CASSLGQDSNQPQHF. DNA for the CDR3: TGTGCCAGCAGCTTGGGACAAGATAGCAATCAGCCCCAGCATTTT.

The chain joins TRBV6-6 to TRBJ2-7, with TRBD2 matching over 8 bases. J gave up 3 bases and V 2 bases, and 6 bases lay outside the gene matches. This CDR3 contains 15 residues. Germline values: CDR1 MNHNY, CDR2 SVGAGI (reference sequence). The DNA of the CDR3 is TGTGCCAGCAGTTACGCCCCCGGGACTAGCTACGAGCAGTACTTC. Translation gives CASSYAPGTSYEQYF.

The chain has TRBV4-2 and TRBJ2-1; 8 nucleotides match TRBD2. CDR3 length: 15 amino acids. Trimming took 0 bases from V and 8 from J; bases not matched to a gene: 6. Germline V gene sequence: CDR1 LGHNA, CDR2 YNFKEQ. This CDR3 reads CASSQEGLGGYEQFF. CDR3 in DNA: TGTGCCAGCAGCCAAGAGGGACTAGGCGGGTATGAGCAGTTCTTC.

The chain uses TRBV6-6 and TRBJ1-5; a possible D gene is TRBD1 (6 bases). The CDR3 is 14 residues long. The V end was cut by 6 bases, the J end by 6 bases, with 15 bases between. Germline V gives CDR1 MNHNY, CDR2 SVGAGI (reference sequence). The CDR3 region has the DNA TGTGCCAGCAGGCCCCCCGGGGGGCCTCAGCCCCAGCATTTT. Protein: CASRPPGGPQPQHF.

This chain uses TRBV7-7 with TRBJ2-2; 11 bases are a match to TRBD2. Germline CDR1 and CDR2: SSHAT and FNYEAQ (reference sequence). V shed 3 bases, J shed 0 bases, and the junction held 6 bases outside the gene matches. This CDR3 has 18 residues. In DNA, the CDR3 is TGTGCCAGCAGCTTGCGGACTAGCGGGTACGCGAACACCGGGGAGCTGTTTTTT. This codes for CASSLRTSGYANTGELFF.

This chain uses TRBV5-1 with TRBJ1-1; D gene ambiguous. Germline V lookup: CDR1 SGHRS, CDR2 YFSETQ. Trimming stripped 4 bases from V and 3 bases from J, with 10 bases between. The CDR3 spans 13 residues. CDR3 nucleotides: TGCGCCAGCAGCCCCGCTACGGACACTGAAGCTTTCTTT. Translation gives CASSPATDTEAFF.

The V gene is TRBV29-1, the J gene TRBJ1-2; a possible D gene is TRBD1 (6 bases). Trimming shortened V by 5 bases and J by 2 bases, and 12 bases separated the two germline ends. Germline assignment: CDR1 SQVTM and CDR2 ANQGSEA. This CDR3 has 13 amino acids. CDR3 bases: TGCAGCGTTCGAAGACAGGACAACTATGGCTACACCTTC. Amino acids: CSVRRQDNYGYTF.

The chain joins TRBV10-1 to TRBJ2-4; 7 nucleotides align to TRBD1. Germline V CDR1 and CDR2: WNHNN, SYGVQD (reference sequence). V lost 5 bases and J lost 6; bases outside the gene matches: 1. The CDR3 is 12 amino acids. CDR3: CASSSGGNIQYF. In nucleotides, the CDR3 is TGCGCCAGCAGTTCAGGGGGAAACATTCAGTACTTC.